This T cell receptor (beta chain) originates from a study of cytomegalovirus exposure and HLA in healthy donors. Study background: An earlier analysis found roughly 100 million unique TCR beta sequences from around 180 million T cells.

Comment on this clone: Its antigen is not identified.

This CDR3 comprises 18 residues. V lost 5 bases to trimming and J lost 1 base; unmatched junction nucleotides: 14. CDR1 and CDR2 (germline): SGHRS, YFSETQ. Study results and caveats: Rates of TCR association differed by HLA locus in a later analysis, with DRB1 highest and HLA-C lowest.

The PCR had 60 Vbeta and 13 Jbeta primers. The method was immunoSEQ multiplex PCR; TCRdb's version includes in-frame clones alone and lacks a portion of them. The table has more than 150,000 clones, about 90% seen once. This TCR derives from a girl less than two years old in good health and CMV-seronegative. Sequenced input: PBMCs. J is TRBJ2-2 and V is TRBV5-1; 7 bases align to TRBD2. The CDR3 spells CASSSTSARTLNTGELFF. CDR3 coding DNA: TGCGCCAGCAGTTCTACTAGCGCGAGAACATTGAACACCGGGGAGCTGTTTTTT.